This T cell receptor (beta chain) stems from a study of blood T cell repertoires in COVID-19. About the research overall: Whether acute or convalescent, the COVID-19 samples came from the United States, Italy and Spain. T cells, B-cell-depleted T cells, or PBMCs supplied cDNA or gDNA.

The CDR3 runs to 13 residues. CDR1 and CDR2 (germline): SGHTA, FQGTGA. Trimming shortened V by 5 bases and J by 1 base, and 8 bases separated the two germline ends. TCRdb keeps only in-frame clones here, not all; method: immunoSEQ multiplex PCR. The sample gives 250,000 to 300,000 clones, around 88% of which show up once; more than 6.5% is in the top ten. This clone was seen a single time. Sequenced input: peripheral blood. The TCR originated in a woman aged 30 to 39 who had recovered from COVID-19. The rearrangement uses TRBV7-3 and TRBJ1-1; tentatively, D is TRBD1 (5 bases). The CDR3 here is CASSADRNTEAFF. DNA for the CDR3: TGTGCCAGCAGCGCCGACAGGAACACTGAAGCTTTCTTT. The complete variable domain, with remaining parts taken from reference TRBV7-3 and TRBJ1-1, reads GAGVSQTPSNKVTEKGKYVELRCDPISGHTALYWYRQSLGQGPEFLIYFQGTGAADDSGLPNDRFFAVRPEGSVSTLKIQRTERGDSAVYLCASSADRNTEAFFGQGTRLTVV.